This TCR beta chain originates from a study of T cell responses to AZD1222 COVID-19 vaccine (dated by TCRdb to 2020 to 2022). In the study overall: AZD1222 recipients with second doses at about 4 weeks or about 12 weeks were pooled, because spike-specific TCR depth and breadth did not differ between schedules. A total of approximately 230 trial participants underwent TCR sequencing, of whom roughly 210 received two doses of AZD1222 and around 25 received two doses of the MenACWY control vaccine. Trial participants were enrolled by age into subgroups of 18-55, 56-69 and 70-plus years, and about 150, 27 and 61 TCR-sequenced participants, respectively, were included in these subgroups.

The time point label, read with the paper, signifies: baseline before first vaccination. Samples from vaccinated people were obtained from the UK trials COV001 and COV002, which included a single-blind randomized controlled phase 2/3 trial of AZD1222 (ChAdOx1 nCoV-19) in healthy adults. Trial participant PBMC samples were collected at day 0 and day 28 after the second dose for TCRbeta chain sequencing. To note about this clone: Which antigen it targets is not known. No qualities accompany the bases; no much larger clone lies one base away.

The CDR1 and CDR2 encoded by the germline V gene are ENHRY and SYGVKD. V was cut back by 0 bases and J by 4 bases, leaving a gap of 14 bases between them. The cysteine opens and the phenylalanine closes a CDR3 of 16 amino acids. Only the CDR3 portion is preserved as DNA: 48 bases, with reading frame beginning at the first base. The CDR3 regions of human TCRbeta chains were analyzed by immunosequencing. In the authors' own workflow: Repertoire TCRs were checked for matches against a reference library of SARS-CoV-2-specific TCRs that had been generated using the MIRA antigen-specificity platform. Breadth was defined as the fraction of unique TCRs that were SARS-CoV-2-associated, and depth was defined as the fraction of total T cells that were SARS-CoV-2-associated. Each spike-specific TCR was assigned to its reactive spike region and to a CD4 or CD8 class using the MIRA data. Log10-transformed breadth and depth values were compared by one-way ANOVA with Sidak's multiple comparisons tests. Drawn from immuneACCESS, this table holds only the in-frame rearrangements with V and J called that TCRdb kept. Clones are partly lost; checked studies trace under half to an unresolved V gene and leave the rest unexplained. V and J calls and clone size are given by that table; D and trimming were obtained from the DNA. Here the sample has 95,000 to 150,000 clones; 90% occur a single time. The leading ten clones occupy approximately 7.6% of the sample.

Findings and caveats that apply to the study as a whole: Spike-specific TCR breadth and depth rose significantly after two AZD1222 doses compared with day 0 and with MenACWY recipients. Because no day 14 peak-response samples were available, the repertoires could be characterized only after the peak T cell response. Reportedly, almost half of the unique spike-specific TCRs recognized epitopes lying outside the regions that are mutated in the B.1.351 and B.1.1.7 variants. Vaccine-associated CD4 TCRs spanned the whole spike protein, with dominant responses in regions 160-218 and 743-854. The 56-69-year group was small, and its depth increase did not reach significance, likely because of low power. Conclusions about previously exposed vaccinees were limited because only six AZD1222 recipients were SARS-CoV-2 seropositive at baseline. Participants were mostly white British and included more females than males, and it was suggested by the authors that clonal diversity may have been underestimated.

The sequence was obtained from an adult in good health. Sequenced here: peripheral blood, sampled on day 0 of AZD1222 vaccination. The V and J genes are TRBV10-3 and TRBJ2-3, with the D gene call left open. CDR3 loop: CAISESKGLVADTQYF. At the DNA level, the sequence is TGTGCCATCAGTGAGTCGAAAGGGTTGGTGGCAGATACGCAGTATTTT.